Below, 25 T cell receptor beta chains from the same sample are listed, as sequenced in a study of T cell responses to AZD1222 COVID-19 vaccine. The data were produced by immunoSEQ multiplex PCR, yet TCRdb's version contains in-frame clones alone and is incomplete. The sample yields around 150,000 clones, about 93% seen once. The specimen was peripheral blood, collected 28 days after the second AZD1222 dose. Receptors originate from an adult who received the AZD1222 COVID-19 vaccine.

The CDR3 region is CATSREGTVPNQPQHF. DNA of the CDR3: TGTGCCACCAGCAGAGAGGGGACAGTACCCAATCAGCCCCAGCATTTT. The chain uses TRBV15 and TRBJ1-5, with 7 bases matching TRBD1. V gave up 0 bases and J gave up 3 bases; unmatched junction bases: 5. In germline, CDR1 is LNHNV, CDR2 YYDKDF (reference sequence). This CDR3 spans 16 amino acids.

This chain uses TRBV6-1 with TRBJ1-1, with TRBD1 matching 8 bases. The CDR3 extends over 13 amino acids. Looked up from germline, CDR1 is MNHNS and CDR2 is SASEGT. The J segment lost 7 bases and the V segment lost 1 base, leaving 2 bases of the junction unmatched. The chain's CDR3 is CASSEGTGIEAFF. The CDR3 DNA is TGTGCCAGCAGTGAAGGGACAGGGATTGAAGCTTTCTTT.

The chain is built from TRBV27 and TRBJ2-6, with D perhaps matching TRBD1 (5 bases). V gave up 0 bases and J gave up 0 bases, with 18 bases separating them. CDR1 is MNHEY, CDR2 SMNVEV, per germline (reference sequence). CDR3 size: 20 residues. The DNA of the CDR3 is TGTGCCAGCAGTTTATCGGTCGGATACAGGCAGTTCTCTGGGGCCAACGTCCTGACTTTC. The encoded protein is CASSLSVGYRQFSGANVLTF.

To note about this clone: At the DNA level, this CDR3 is encoded by other sequences in the same sample as well. The rearrangement uses TRBV18 and TRBJ1-1; D gene unclear. V was cut by 1 base and J by 1 base, with 4 bases left in between. Germline CDR1 is KGHSH and CDR2 is LQKENI. The CDR3 runs 13 residues. The CDR3 coding sequence is TGTGCCAGCTCACCACAGGGGAACACTGAAGCTTTCTTT. Translation: CASSPQGNTEAFF.

The chain combines TRBV7-9 with TRBJ2-1; 7 nucleotides line up with TRBD2. The germline V gene encodes CDR1 SEHNR and CDR2 FQNEAQ (reference sequence). Losses at the gene ends were 5 bases for V and 8 bases for J; bases not matched to a gene: 9. CDR3 size: 14 residues. The CDR3 sequence: CASSRWSGGDEQFF. As DNA, the CDR3 is TGTGCCAGCAGCAGATGGTCGGGAGGAGATGAGCAGTTCTTC.

This clone was recorded only once. CDR3: CASSLVQDTQYF. CDR3 nucleotide sequence: TGTGCCAGCAGCTTGGTGCAAGATACGCAGTATTTT. The chain has TRBV5-5 and TRBJ2-3; no reliable D call. The CDR3 sequence is 12 residues long. Germline V gives CDR1 SGHKS, CDR2 YYEKEE (reference sequence). The germline V and J ends were trimmed by 0 bases and 5 bases, with 4 bases remaining between them.

This sequence joins TRBV5-5 and TRBJ1-2; TRBD1 aligns across 7 bases. The CDR3 has 13 residues. V lost 4 bases, J lost 2 bases, and 2 bases stayed unmatched. The germline V gene encodes CDR1 SGHKS and CDR2 YYEKEE (reference sequence). The CDR3 here is CASSTGQNYGYTF. The CDR3 nucleotides are TGTGCCAGCAGCACGGGACAGAACTATGGCTACACCTTC.

V usage is TRBV3-1 (or the pseudogene TRBV3-2) and J usage is TRBJ2-3, with 8 bases matching TRBD1. V dropped 4 bases and J dropped 1; count of bases not matched to a gene: 7. The V gene's germline CDR1 is LGHDT and CDR2 YNNKEL (reference sequence). The CDR3 has 16 amino acids. The CDR3 coding sequence is TGTGCCAGCAGCCCACCCCAGACAGGGGGCACAGATACGCAGTATTTT. Amino acid sequence: CASSPPQTGGTDTQYF.

This chain connects TRBV9 to TRBJ1-3; no firm D call. Germline values: CDR1 SGDLS, CDR2 YYNGEE. The CDR3 length is 14 residues. The germline V and J ends were trimmed by 3 bases and 0 bases, with 7 bases remaining between them. Here the CDR3 reads CASSDSSSGNTIYF. CDR3 sequence (DNA): TGTGCCAGCAGCGACAGTAGCTCTGGAAACACCATATATTTT.

V and J are TRBV3-1 (or the pseudogene TRBV3-2) and TRBJ1-1, with D perhaps matching TRBD1 (5 bases). CDR3 length: 14 residues. Germline-derived CDR1 and CDR2 are LGHDT and YNNKEL (reference sequence). Trimming removed 6 bases at V and 4 bases at J, with 15 bases between. CDR3 sequence (DNA): TGTGCCAGCAGTGACCCGGGACTCGTCACTGAAGCTTTCTTT. It encodes CASSDPGLVTEAFF.

The genes are TRBV7-9 and TRBJ1-4, with D unclear. V lost 4 bases, J lost 6 bases, and 9 bases lay in between. Germline CDR1 and CDR2: SEHNR and FQNEAQ (reference sequence). This CDR3 contains 13 residues. The CDR3 protein is CASSSPPYEKLFF. DNA for the CDR3: TGTGCCAGCAGCTCGCCCCCGTATGAAAAACTGTTTTTT.

This chain connects TRBV24-1 to TRBJ2-5; a possible D gene is TRBD2 (5 bases). CDR1 and CDR2 (germline): KGHDR, SFDVKD. This CDR3 spans 13 amino acids. The germline V and J ends were trimmed by 9 bases and 5 bases, with 15 bases remaining between them. The CDR3 here is CATEDAGGETQYF. CDR3 nucleotides: TGTGCCACCGAGGACGCTGGCGGGGAGACCCAGTACTTC.

This rearrangement joins TRBV5-4 to TRBJ2-7; 8 positions match TRBD1. The length of the CDR3 is 17 residues. Looked up from germline, CDR1 is SGHNT and CDR2 is YYREEE (reference sequence). V was pared by 0 bases and J by 2 bases, with 10 bases of the junction left unmatched. The CDR3 region is CASSLVGTGLRAYEQYF. Here the CDR3 DNA reads TGTGCCAGCAGCTTGGTTGGGACAGGTCTTAGGGCCTACGAGCAGTACTTC.

This clone was seen only a few times. The V gene is TRBV4-1, the J gene TRBJ1-1; 7 nucleotides align to TRBD1. This CDR3 has 17 residues. The V gene's germline CDR1 is MGHRA and CDR2 YSYEKL. The V and J ends lost 0 bases and 0 bases, in that order; junction bases with no gene match: 7. CDR3 sequence reads: CASSQEGRGPMNTEAFF. CDR3 nucleotides: TGCGCCAGCAGCCAAGAAGGGAGGGGGCCCATGAACACTGAAGCTTTCTTT.

This clone occurred once. This rearrangement joins TRBV6-5 to TRBJ1-4, with 11 bases identical to TRBD1. Germline V gene sequence: CDR1 MNHEY, CDR2 SVGAGI. Trimming took 5 bases from V and 7 from J; bases not matched to a gene: 3. This CDR3 is built from 14 residues. The CDR3 DNA reads as TGTGCCAGCAGTCTGGGGACAGGGGGTGAAAAACTGTTTTTT. This sequence encodes CASSLGTGGEKLFF.

V gene TRBV12-5 combines with J gene TRBJ2-5, with unresolved D. V lost 5 bases, J lost 1 base, and 14 bases lay in between. Germline V gene data show CDR1 as LGHNT and CDR2 as FRNRAP. The CDR3 consists of 15 residues. CDR3: CASGNQTDFQETQYF. DNA of the CDR3: TGTGCTAGTGGTAATCAGACCGACTTCCAAGAGACCCAGTACTTC.

The chain carries TRBV27 and TRBJ1-5; tentative D call: TRBD1 (5 bases). Trimming cost V 5 bases and J 0 bases, with 8 bases left between them. Germline CDR1 MNHEY, CDR2 SMNVEV (reference sequence). This CDR3 has 14 residues. Here the CDR3 reads CASSPRDSNQPQHF. DNA of the CDR3: TGTGCCAGCAGTCCCAGGGATAGCAATCAGCCCCAGCATTTT.

A note on this clone: Other DNA sequences in this specimen translate into the identical CDR3. This chain links TRBV20-1 with TRBJ2-7; D may be TRBD1 (6 bases). Germline-derived CDR1 and CDR2 are DFQATT and SNEGSKA (reference sequence). V lost 3 bases and J lost 1, with 10 bases in between. This CDR3 region has 13 residues. CDR3 in amino acids: CSASPGQSYEQYF. CDR3 nucleotides: TGCAGTGCTAGTCCAGGACAGTCCTACGAGCAGTACTTC.

V usage is TRBV19 and J usage is TRBJ2-1; D is perhaps TRBD2 (7 bases). CDR1 LNHDA and CDR2 SQIVND come from the germline V gene (reference sequence). The V gene lost 7 bases and the J gene lost 7 bases, with 14 bases spanning the gap. CDR3 length equals 13 residues. This chain's CDR3 is CASNGGRANEQFF. Here the CDR3 DNA reads TGTGCCAGTAACGGGGGGCGCGCAAATGAGCAGTTCTTC.

The chain employs TRBV11-3 and TRBJ1-1; TRBD1 might be the D (5 bases). The CDR3 is 13 amino acids. Germline CDR1 is SGHNT and CDR2 is YENEEA. V lost 3 bases, J lost 2 bases, and 7 bases lay in between. Here the CDR3 DNA reads TGTGCCAGCAGCTTTCAGGGTAACACTGAAGCTTTCTTT. The encoded protein is CASSFQGNTEAFF.

V is TRBV27 and J is TRBJ1-2; tentatively, D is TRBD1 (5 bases). Between the trimmed V and J ends, which lost 6 bases and 8 bases, there was a span of 16 bases. The CDR3 loop spans 13 amino acids. From germline, CDR1 is MNHEY and CDR2 SMNVEV (reference sequence). Here the CDR3 reads CASRPQGPGGYTF. In DNA, the CDR3 is TGTGCCAGCAGGCCGCAGGGCCCAGGGGGCTACACCTTC.

The CDR3 reads CASSLLLAGDLGTGELFF. The CDR3 coding sequence is TGTGCCAGCAGTTTATTGCTGGCGGGAGATCTCGGCACCGGGGAGCTGTTTTTT. The chain carries TRBV27 and TRBJ2-2; TRBD2 agrees at 7 bases. Germline CDR1 and CDR2: MNHEY and SMNVEV (reference sequence). The CDR3 totals 18 residues. Losses at the gene ends were 1 base for V and 4 bases for J; bases not matched to a gene: 12.

The chain recombines TRBV27 with TRBJ1-5; 7 nucleotides line up with TRBD1. Germline loops: CDR1 MNHEY, CDR2 SMNVEV (reference sequence). There are 15 residues in the CDR3. V lost 4 bases and J lost 4; bases outside the gene matches: 7. CDR3 DNA: TGTGCCAGCAGTTCTCGACAGGGTTGGAATCAGCCCCAGCATTTT. It encodes CASSSRQGWNQPQHF.

The chain has TRBV6-1 and TRBJ2-1; D is undetermined. The germline CDR1 and CDR2 sequences are MNHNS and SASEGT. The CDR3 is 11 amino acids. V was clipped by 4 bases and J by 6 bases, with 4 bases between them. This CDR3 reads CASSASNEQFF. CDR3 bases: TGTGCCAGCAGTGCGAGCAATGAGCAGTTCTTC.

This chain links TRBV2 with TRBJ1-2, with 9 bases fitting TRBD1. The germline V gene encodes CDR1 SNHLY and CDR2 FYNNEI. J lost 2 bases, V lost 6 bases, and 4 bases had no gene match. CDR3 size: 14 residues. The CDR3: CASSTGTGNYGYTF. The CDR3 DNA reads TGTGCCAGCAGCACCGGGACAGGGAACTATGGCTACACCTTC.